This TCR beta chain was identified in a study of CD8 T cells in ankylosing spondylitis. This clonotype was found a few times. Its antigen remains unknown. Via MiXCR, TCRdb re-called the 5' RACE reads, giving one row per CDR3 protein. The sample lists some 340,000 distinct CDR3 sequences; around 15% were seen once. The germline V and J ends were trimmed by 4 bases and 0 bases, with 16 bases remaining between them. The CDR3 sequence is 16 residues long. Germline CDR1 reads SEHNR; CDR2 reads FQNEAQ (reference sequence). Overall study results and limits: About 8 highly homologous variants made up a TCR beta motif, and this motif appeared characteristic of ankylosing spondylitis blood. Disease-linked clones displayed a CD8+ phenotype and appeared relatively rarely in peripheral blood.

This receptor was obtained from a male donor with ankylosing spondylitis or in good health (not recorded which). The chain carries TRBV7-9 and TRBJ2-7, with TRBD1 as a possible D gene (6 bases). The specimen sequenced was blood, either unsorted or a sorted T cell fraction (not recorded which). The CDR3 bases are TGTGCCAGCAGCTCCCCAGGGGTGCGGAGCTCCTACGAGCAGTACTTC. It encodes CASSSPGVRSSYEQYF. Variable domain in full (rest from reference TRBV7-9 and TRBJ2-7): DTGVSQNPRHKITKRGQNVTFRCDPISEHNRLYWYRQTLGQGPEFLTYFQNEAQLEKSRLLSDRFSAERPKGSFSTLEIQRTEQGDSAMYLCASSSPGVRSSYEQYFGPGTRLTVT.